Following are 14 T cell receptor beta chains from one sample sequenced in a study of cytomegalovirus exposure and HLA in healthy donors. PCR was performed using 60 Vbeta and 13 Jbeta primers. Sequencing used immunoSEQ multiplex PCR; TCRdb keeps in-frame clones, though not all of them. The data hold some 150,000 clones, with 60% to 85% observed a single time. The sequenced sample was PBMCs. The receptors derive from a man between 25 and 39 years old in good health and CMV-seropositive.

V gene TRBV18 combines with J gene TRBJ2-7, with 9 bases that match TRBD1. With V trimmed by 1 base and J by 4 bases, 8 bases remained unmatched. Germline V gene lookup returns CDR1 KGHSH and CDR2 LQKENI. The CDR3 runs 16 residues. CDR3 residues: CASSPRSRTGAYEQYF. In nucleotides, the CDR3 is TGTGCCAGCTCACCACGGTCCCGGACAGGGGCGTACGAGCAGTACTTC.

This chain links TRBV10-3 with TRBJ1-1; D gene uncertain. Trimming removed 2 bases from V and 4 bases from J, with 11 bases in between. Germline V gives CDR1 ENHRY, CDR2 SYGVKD. This CDR3 comprises 14 residues. This CDR3 reads CAISEIGVSTEAFF. In DNA, the CDR3 is TGTGCCATCAGTGAGATCGGGGTGTCCACTGAAGCTTTCTTT.

There are a few counts of this clone. The chain recombines TRBV7-2 with TRBJ2-1; 10 positions agree with TRBD2. The CDR3 is 16 amino acids. After removal of 2 bases from V and 9 bases from J, the junction contained 10 bases not matched to a gene. Per the germline V gene, CDR1 is SGHTA and CDR2 is FQGNSA. Written as DNA, the CDR3 is TGTGCCAGCAGCTTATATTCTTCTAGCGGGGGCCTTGAGCAGTTCTTC. Its protein is CASSLYSSSGGLEQFF.

V and J are TRBV6-5 and TRBJ2-7, with 11 bases matching TRBD1. With 6 bases clipped from V and 3 bases from J, the junction kept 4 bases outside the gene matches. The CDR3 runs to 14 residues. CDR1 and CDR2 from the germline V gene are MNHEY and SVGAGI. Here the CDR3 DNA reads TGTGCCAGCAGGCTGGGGACAGGGGGCTACGAGCAGTACTTC. Its protein is CASRLGTGGYEQYF.

The rearrangement uses TRBV10-2 and TRBJ2-7, with TRBD1 matching over 11 bases. The CDR3 is 15 residues long. The J segment lost 3 bases and the V segment lost 8 bases, leaving 9 bases of the junction unmatched. Germline assignment: CDR1 WSHSY and CDR2 SAAADI. CDR3 region: CASGGTGTGGYEQYF. For the CDR3, the DNA is TGCGCCAGCGGGGGAACCGGGACAGGGGGCTACGAGCAGTACTTC.

The chain joins TRBV7-9 to TRBJ2-7, with TRBD1 matching 7 bases. The germline CDR1 and CDR2 sequences are SEHNR and FQNEAQ (reference sequence). CDR3 length equals 13 residues. V dropped 5 bases and J dropped 5; count of bases not matched to a gene: 6. The CDR3 nucleotides are TGTGCCAGCAGCCCCGACAGGGCCCACGAGCAGTACTTC. Encoded protein: CASSPDRAHEQYF.

The sample holds a few counts of this clone. J is TRBJ2-7 and V is TRBV6-1; 7 positions match TRBD1. The J segment lost 0 bases and the V segment lost 2 bases, leaving 7 bases of the junction unmatched. The CDR3 length is 16 residues. CDR1 MNHNS and CDR2 SASEGT come from the germline V gene. The CDR3 here is CASSERYGDSSYEQYF. For the CDR3, the DNA is TGTGCCAGCAGTGAAAGGTACGGGGACAGCTCCTACGAGCAGTACTTC.

The rearrangement uses TRBV6-5 and TRBJ2-3; the D gene is possibly TRBD2 (5 bases). The CDR3 length is 13 residues. V was pared by 2 bases and J by 5 bases, with 8 bases between. CDR1 and CDR2 from the germline V gene are MNHEY and SVGAGI. The CDR3 protein is CASSYPGRDTQYF. CDR3 nucleotide sequence: TGTGCCAGCAGTTACCCGGGAAGAGATACGCAGTATTTT.

The chain uses TRBV7-8 and TRBJ2-7; TRBD2 matches at 14 bases. Germline V gene data show CDR1 as SGHVS and CDR2 as FQNEAQ. The CDR3 totals 16 residues. Trimming took 1 base from V and 7 from J; bases not matched to a gene: 6. The CDR3 coding sequence is TGTGCCAGCAGCTTAGGGTTGACTAGCGGGGGGGAAGAGCAGTACTTC. Its protein is CASSLGLTSGGEEQYF.

V and J are TRBV7-9 and TRBJ2-7, with TRBD1 matching 8 bases. Germline values: CDR1 SEHNR, CDR2 FQNEAQ (reference sequence). The trim removed 5 bases at V and 2 bases at J, leaving 8 bases unmatched. This CDR3 has 15 amino acids. CDR3 in amino acids: CASSPSGQAPYEQYF. CDR3 bases: TGTGCCAGCAGCCCGTCGGGACAGGCCCCCTACGAGCAGTACTTC.

V usage is TRBV19 and J usage is TRBJ2-1; TRBD1 agrees at 9 bases. Germline CDR1 is LNHDA and CDR2 is SQIVND (reference sequence). J was trimmed by 0 bases and V by 7 bases; bases with no gene match: 13. CDR3 size: 18 residues. The CDR3 DNA follows: TGTGCCAGTAAGACGACAGGGGGAATGATGAGCTCCTACAATGAGCAGTTCTTC. Its translation: CASKTTGGMMSSYNEQFF.

This chain joins TRBV11-2 and TRBJ2-1; 7 bases align to TRBD2. Per germline, CDR1 SGHAT and CDR2 FQNNGV. CDR3 length: 15 residues. V lost 1 base, J lost 3 bases, and 3 bases stayed unmatched. CDR3 region: CASSLVASGYNEQFF. The CDR3, as DNA: TGTGCCAGCAGCTTAGTGGCTAGCGGCTACAATGAGCAGTTCTTC.

The table lists this clone with a few counts. The CDR3 loop reads CASSVSSGVSRDTQYF. The CDR3, as DNA: TGTGCCAGCAGTGTTTCTAGCGGGGTCTCCAGGGATACGCAGTATTTT. V is TRBV6-1 and J is TRBJ2-3; TRBD2 matches at 9 bases. V shed 4 bases, J shed 6 bases, and the junction held 11 bases outside the gene matches. Germline V gene lookup returns CDR1 MNHNS and CDR2 SASEGT. The CDR3 has 16 residues.

The chain couples TRBV27 to TRBJ1-6, with D maybe TRBD1 (5 bases). V shed 8 bases and J shed 8 bases, with 19 bases lying between them. The germline gives CDR1 MNHEY, CDR2 SMNVEV (reference sequence). The CDR3 is made up of 15 amino acids. CDR3 amino acids: CASGRISGNHSPLHF. CDR3 coding DNA: TGTGCCAGCGGTCGAATATCAGGGAATCATTCACCCCTCCACTTT.